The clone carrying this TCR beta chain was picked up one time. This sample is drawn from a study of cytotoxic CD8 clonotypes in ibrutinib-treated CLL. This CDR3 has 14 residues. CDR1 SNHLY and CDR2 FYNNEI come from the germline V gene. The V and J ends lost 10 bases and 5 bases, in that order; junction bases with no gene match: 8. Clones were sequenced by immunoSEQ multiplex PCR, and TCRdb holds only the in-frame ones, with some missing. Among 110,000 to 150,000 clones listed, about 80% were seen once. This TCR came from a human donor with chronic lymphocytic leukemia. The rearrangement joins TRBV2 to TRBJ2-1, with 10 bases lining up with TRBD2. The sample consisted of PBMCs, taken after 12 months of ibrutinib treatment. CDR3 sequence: CATRAGGADNEQFF. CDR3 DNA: TGTGCCACCCGAGCGGGAGGGGCCGACAATGAGCAGTTCTTC. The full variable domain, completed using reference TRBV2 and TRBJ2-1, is EPEVTQTPSHQVTQMGQEVILRCVPISNHLYFYWYRQILGQKVEFLVSFYNNEISEKSEIFDDQFSVERPDGSNFTLKIRSTKLEDSAMYFCATRAGGADNEQFFGPGTRLTVL.